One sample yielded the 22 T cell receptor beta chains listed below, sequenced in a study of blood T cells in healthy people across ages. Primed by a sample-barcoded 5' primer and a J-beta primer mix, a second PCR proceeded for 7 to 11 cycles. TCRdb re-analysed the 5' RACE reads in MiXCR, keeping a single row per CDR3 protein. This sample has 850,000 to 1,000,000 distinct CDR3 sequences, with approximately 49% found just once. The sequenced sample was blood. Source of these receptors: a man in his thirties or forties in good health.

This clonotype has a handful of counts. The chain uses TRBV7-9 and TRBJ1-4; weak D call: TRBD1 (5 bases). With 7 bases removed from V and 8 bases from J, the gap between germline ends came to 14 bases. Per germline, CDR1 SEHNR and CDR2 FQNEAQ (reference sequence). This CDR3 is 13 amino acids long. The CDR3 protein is CASNAGDGEKLFF. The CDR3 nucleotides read TGTGCCAGCAACGCGGGGGATGGGGAAAAACTGTTTTTT.

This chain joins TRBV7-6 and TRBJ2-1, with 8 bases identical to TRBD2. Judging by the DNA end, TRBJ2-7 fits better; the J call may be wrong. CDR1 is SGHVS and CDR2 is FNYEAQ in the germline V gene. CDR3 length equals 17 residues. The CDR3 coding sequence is TGTGCCAGCAGCTTAGCTGCGACGGGGGGGTCCTACAATGAGCAGTACTTC. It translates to CASSLAATGGSYNEQYF.

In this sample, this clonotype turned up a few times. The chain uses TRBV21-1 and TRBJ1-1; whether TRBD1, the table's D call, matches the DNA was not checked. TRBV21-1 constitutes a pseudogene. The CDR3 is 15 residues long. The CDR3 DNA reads TGTGCCAGCAGCAAAGTCGGGACAGGGGACTCGACAGCTTTCTTT. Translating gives CASSKVGTGDSTAFF.

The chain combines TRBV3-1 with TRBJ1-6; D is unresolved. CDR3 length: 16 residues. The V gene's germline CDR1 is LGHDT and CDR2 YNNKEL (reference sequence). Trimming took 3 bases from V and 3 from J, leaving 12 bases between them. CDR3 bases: TGTGCCAGCAGCCATGCCGGACGGAACTATAATTCACCCCTCCACTTT. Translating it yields CASSHAGRNYNSPLHF.

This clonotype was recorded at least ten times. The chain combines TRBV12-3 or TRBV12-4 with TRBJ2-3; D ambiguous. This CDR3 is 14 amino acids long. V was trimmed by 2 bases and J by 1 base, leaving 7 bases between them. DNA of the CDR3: TGTGCCAGCAGTTTACGCCAGGGCACAGATACGCAGTATTTT. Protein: CASSLRQGTDTQYF.

Here the CDR3 DNA reads TGTGCCAGCAGTTACTCGATGTCAGTCAATTCACCCCTCCACTTT. Its translation is CASSYSMSVNSPLHF. This sequence joins TRBV6-5 and TRBJ1-6; D not resolved. Germline V gene sequence: CDR1 MNHEY, CDR2 SVGAGI. V was clipped by 0 bases and J by 7 bases, with 10 bases between them. The CDR3 length is 15 residues.

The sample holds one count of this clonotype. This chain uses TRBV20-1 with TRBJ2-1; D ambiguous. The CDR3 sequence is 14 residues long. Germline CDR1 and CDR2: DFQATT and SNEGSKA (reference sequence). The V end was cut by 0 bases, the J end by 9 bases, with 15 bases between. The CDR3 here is CSARDPGVVREQFF. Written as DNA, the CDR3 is TGCAGTGCTAGAGATCCCGGAGTAGTCCGTGAGCAGTTCTTC.

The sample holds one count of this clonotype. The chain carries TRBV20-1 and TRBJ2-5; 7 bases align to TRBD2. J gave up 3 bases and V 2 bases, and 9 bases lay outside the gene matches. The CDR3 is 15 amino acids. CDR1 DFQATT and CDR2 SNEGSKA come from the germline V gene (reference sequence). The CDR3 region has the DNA TGCAGTGCTAGACACTTACGAGCGGGAAAAGAGACCCAGTACTTC. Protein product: CSARHLRAGKETQYF.

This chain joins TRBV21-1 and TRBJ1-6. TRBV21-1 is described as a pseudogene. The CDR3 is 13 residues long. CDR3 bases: TGTGCCAGCAGCAGGCTCAGGAATTCACCCCTCCACTTT. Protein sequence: CASSRLRNSPLHF.

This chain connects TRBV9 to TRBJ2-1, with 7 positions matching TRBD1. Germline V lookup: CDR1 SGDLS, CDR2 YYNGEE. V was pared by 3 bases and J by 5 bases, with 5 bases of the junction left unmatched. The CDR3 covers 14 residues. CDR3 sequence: CASSELGQNNEQFF. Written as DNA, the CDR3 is TGTGCCAGCAGCGAATTGGGACAGAACAATGAGCAGTTCTTC.

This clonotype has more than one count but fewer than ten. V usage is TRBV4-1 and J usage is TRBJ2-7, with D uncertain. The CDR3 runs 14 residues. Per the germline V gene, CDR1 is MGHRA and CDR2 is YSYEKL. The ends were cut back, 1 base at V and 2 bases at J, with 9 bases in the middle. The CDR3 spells CASSQASYAYEQYF. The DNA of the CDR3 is TGCGCCAGCAGCCAAGCCAGCTATGCCTACGAGCAGTACTTC.

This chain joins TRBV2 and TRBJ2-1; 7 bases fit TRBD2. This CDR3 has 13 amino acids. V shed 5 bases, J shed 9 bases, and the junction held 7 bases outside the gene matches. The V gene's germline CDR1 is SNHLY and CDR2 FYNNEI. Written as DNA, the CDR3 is TGTGCCAGCAGTCAAGGGCCTAGCGGTGAGCAGTTCTTC. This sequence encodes CASSQGPSGEQFF.

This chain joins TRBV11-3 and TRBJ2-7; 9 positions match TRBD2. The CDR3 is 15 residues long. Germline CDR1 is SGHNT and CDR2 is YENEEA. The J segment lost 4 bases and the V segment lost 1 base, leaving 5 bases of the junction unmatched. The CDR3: CASSLGPSGAYEQYF. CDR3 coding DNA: TGTGCCAGCAGCTTAGGCCCTAGCGGGGCGTACGAGCAGTACTTC. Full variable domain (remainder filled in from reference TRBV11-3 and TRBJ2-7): EAGVVQSPRYKIIEKKQPVAFWCNPISGHNTLYWYLQNLGQGPELLIRYENEEAVDDSQLPKDRFSAERLKGVDSTLKIQPAELGDSAVYLCASSLGPSGAYEQYFGPGTRLTVT.

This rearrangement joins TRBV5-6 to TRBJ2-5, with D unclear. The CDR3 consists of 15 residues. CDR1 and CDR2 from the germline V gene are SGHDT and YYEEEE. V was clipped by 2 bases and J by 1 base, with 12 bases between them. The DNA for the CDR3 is TGTGCCAGCAGCTTCTTTGGACCACGCCAAGAGACCCAGTACTTC. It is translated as CASSFFGPRQETQYF.

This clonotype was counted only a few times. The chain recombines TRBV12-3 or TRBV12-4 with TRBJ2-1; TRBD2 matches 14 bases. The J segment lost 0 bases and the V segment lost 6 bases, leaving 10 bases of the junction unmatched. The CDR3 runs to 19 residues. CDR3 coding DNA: TGTGCCAGCAGACCAACCCCGGGACTAGCGGGGGCCTCCTACAATGAGCAGTTCTTC. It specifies CASRPTPGLAGASYNEQFF.

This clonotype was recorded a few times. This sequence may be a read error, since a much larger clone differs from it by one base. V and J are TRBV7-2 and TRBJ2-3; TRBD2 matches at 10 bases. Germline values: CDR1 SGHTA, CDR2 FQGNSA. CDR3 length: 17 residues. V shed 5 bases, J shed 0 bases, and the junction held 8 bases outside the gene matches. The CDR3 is CASSTPRAGGSTDTQYF. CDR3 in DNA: TGTGCCAGCAGCACGCCGAGAGCGGGGGGGAGCACAGATACGCAGTATTTT.

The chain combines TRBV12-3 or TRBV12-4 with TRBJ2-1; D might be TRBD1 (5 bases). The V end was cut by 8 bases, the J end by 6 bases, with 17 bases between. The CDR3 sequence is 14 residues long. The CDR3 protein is CASSKGQVRNEQFF. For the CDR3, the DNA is TGTGCCAGCTCGAAGGGGCAGGTCCGCAATGAGCAGTTCTTC.

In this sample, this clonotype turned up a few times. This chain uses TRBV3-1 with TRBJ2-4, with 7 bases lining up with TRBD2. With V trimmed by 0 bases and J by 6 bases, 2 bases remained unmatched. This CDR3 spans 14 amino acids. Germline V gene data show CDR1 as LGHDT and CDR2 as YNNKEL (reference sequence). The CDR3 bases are TGTGCCAGCAGCCAAGAACTAGCGAGAAACATTCAGTACTTC. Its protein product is CASSQELARNIQYF. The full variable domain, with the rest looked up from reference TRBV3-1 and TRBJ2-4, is DTAVSQTPKYLVTQMGNDKSIKCEQNLGHDTMYWYKQDSKKFLKIMFSYNNKELIINETVPNRFSPKSPDKAHLNLHINSLELGDSAVYFCASSQELARNIQYFGAGTRLSVL.

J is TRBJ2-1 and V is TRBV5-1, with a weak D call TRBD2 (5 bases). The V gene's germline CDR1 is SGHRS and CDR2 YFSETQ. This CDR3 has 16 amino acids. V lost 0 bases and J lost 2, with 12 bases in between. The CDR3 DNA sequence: TGCGCCAGCAGCTTGGCGGTGCGGGTGACCTACAATGAGCAGTTCTTC. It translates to CASSLAVRVTYNEQFF.

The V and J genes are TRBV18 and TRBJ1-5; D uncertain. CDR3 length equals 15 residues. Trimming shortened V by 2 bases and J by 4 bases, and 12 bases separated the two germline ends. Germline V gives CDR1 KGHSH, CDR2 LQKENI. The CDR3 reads CASSPGNGWNQPQHF. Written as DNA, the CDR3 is TGTGCCAGCTCACCAGGCAACGGATGGAATCAGCCCCAGCATTTT.

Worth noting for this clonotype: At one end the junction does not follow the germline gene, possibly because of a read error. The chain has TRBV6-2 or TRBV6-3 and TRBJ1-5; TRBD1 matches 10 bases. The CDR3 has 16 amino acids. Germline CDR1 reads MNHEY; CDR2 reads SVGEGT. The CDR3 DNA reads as TGTGCCAGCAGTTTTCCCGGGACAGGGGCAAACCAGCCCCATCATTTT. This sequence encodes CASSFPGTGANQPHHF.

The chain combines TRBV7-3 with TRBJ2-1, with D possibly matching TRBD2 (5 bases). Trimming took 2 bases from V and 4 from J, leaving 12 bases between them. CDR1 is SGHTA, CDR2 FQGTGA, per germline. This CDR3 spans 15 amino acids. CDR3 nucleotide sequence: TGTGCCAGCAGCTTAGTGTCTAGCAGGTACAATGAGCAGTTCTTC. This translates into CASSLVSSRYNEQFF.